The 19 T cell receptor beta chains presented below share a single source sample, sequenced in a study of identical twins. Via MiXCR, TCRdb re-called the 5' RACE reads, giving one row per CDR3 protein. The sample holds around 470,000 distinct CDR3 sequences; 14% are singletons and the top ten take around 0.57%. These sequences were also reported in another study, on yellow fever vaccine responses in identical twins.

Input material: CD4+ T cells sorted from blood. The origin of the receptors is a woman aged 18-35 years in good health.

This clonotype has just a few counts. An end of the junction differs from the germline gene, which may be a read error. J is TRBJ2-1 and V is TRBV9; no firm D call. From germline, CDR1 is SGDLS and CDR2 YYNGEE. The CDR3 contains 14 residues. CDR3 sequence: CASGVGDSYNEQFF. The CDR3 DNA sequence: TGTGCCAGCGGCGTTGGGGACTCCTACAATGAGCAGTTCTTC. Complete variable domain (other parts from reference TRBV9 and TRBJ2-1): DSGVTQTPKHLITATGQRVTLRCSPRSGDLSVYWYQQSLDQGLQFLIQYYNGEERAKGNILERFSAQQFPDLHSELNLSSLELGDSALYFCASGVGDSYNEQFFGPGTRLTVL.

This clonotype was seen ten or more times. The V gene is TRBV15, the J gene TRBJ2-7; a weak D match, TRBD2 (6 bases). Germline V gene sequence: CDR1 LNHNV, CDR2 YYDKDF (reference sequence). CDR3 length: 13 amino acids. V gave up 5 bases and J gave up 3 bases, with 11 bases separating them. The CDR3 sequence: CATSGGLFYEQYF. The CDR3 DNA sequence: TGTGCCACCAGCGGGGGACTTTTCTACGAGCAGTACTTC.

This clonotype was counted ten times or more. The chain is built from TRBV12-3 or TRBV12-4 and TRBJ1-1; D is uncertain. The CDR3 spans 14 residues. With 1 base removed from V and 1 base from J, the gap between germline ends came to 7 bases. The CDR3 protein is CASSLDRKNTEAFF. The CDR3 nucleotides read TGTGCCAGCAGTTTAGACAGAAAGAACACTGAAGCTTTCTTT.

The CDR3 loop is CASSLRSGTGNHEQYF. The CDR3 bases are TGTGCCAGCAGCTTAAGGTCTGGGACAGGGAACCACGAGCAGTACTTC. The chain joins TRBV7-2 to TRBJ2-7; 9 bases align to TRBD1. The CDR3 extends over 16 amino acids. With V trimmed by 2 bases and J by 5 bases, 10 bases remained unmatched. Germline lookup yields CDR1 SGHTA and CDR2 FQGNSA.

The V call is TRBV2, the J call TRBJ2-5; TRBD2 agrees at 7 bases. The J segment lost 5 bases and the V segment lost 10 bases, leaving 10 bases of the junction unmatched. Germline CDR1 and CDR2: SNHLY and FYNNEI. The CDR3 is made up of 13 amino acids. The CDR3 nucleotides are TGTGCCACCCGAGAGGGAGGGCATGAGACCCAGTACTTC. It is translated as CATREGGHETQYF.

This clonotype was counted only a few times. CDR3 nucleotides: TGTGCCAGCAGCTTGCGCAGGGGGGCTTACAATGAGCAGTTCTTC. It translates to CASSLRRGAYNEQFF. This chain connects TRBV7-2 to TRBJ2-1; D may be TRBD1 (7 bases). V lost 3 bases to trimming and J lost 4 bases, with 13 bases between them. Per the germline V gene, CDR1 is SGHTA and CDR2 is FQGNSA. The CDR3 length is 15 residues.

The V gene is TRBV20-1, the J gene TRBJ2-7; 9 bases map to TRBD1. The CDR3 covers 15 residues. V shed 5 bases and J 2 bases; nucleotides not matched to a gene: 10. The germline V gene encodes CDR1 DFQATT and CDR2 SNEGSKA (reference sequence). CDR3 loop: CSAAGQGSKAYEQYF. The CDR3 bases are TGCAGTGCTGCGGGACAGGGTTCGAAGGCCTACGAGCAGTACTTC.

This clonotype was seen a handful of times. The CDR3 loop reads CATRGRGSYEQYF. For the CDR3, the DNA is TGTGCCACCAGAGGCAGGGGCTCCTACGAGCAGTACTTC. This chain links TRBV15 with TRBJ2-7, with D maybe TRBD1 (6 bases). The CDR3 runs to 13 residues. With 6 bases removed from V and 0 bases from J, the gap between germline ends came to 9 bases. Germline V gene sequence: CDR1 LNHNV, CDR2 YYDKDF (reference sequence).

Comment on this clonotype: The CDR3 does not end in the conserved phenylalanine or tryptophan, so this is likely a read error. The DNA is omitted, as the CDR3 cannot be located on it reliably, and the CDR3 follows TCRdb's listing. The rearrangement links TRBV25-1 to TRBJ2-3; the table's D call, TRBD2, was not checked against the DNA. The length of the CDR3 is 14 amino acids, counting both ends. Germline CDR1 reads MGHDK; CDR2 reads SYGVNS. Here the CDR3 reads CASSDSPFGRGAQI.

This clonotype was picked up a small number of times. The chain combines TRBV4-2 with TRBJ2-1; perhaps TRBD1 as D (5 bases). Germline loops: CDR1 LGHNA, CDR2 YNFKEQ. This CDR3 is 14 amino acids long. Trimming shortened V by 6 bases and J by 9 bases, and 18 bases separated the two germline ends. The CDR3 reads CASRPEPGWSEQFF. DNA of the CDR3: TGTGCCAGCAGACCAGAGCCAGGGTGGAGTGAGCAGTTCTTC.

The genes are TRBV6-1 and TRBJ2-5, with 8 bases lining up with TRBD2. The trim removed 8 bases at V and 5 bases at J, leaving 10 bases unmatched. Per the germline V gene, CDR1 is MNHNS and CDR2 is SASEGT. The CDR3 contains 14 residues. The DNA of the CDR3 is TGTGCCAGCCGAAGCTCGGGGGGGGGGGAGACCCAGTACTTC. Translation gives CASRSSGGGETQYF.

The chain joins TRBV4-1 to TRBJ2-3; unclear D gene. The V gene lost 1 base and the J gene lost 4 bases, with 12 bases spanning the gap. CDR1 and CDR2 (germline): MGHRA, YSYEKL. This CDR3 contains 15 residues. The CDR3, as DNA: TGCGCCAGCAGCCAAGCTACCCCGCTAGCAGATACGCAGTATTTT. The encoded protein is CASSQATPLADTQYF.

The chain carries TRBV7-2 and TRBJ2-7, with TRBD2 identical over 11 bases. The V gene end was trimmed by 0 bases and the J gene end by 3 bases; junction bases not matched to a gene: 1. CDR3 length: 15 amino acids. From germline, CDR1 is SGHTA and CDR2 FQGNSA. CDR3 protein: CASSLATSGGYEQYF. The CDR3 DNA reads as TGTGCCAGCAGCTTAGCTACTAGCGGGGGCTACGAGCAGTACTTC.

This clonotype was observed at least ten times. As DNA, the CDR3 is TGTGCCAGCAGCCAAGCCTTTCTAGCGGGAGGGCCATCCGATGAGCAGTTCTTC. Its protein product is CASSQAFLAGGPSDEQFF. The chain combines TRBV3-1 with TRBJ2-1, with 12 bases that match TRBD2. Trimming at V came to 1 base and at J to 8 bases, leaving 12 bases not matched to a gene. Germline V gene sequence: CDR1 LGHDT, CDR2 YNNKEL (reference sequence). The CDR3 has 18 residues.

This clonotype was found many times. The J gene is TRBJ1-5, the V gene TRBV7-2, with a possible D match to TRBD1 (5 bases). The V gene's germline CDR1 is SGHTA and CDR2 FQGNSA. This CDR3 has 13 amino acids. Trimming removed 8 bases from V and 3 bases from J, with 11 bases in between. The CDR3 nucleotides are TGTGCCAGCGGACTAGGGGTCAATCAGCCCCAGCATTTT. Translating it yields CASGLGVNQPQHF.

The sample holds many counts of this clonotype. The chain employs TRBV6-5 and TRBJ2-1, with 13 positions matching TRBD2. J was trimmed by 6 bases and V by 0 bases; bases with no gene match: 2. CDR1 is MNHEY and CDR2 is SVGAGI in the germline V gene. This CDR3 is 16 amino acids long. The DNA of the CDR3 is TGTGCCAGCAGTTACTCCCGACTAGCGGGAGGCAATGAGCAGTTCTTC. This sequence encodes CASSYSRLAGGNEQFF.

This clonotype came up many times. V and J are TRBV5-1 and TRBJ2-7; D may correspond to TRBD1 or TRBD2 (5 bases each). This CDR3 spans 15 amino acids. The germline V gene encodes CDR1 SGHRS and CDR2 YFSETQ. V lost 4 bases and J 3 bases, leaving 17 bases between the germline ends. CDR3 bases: TGCGCCAGCAGCCAGACGTGGGGACCCAACTACGAGCAGTACTTC. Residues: CASSQTWGPNYEQYF.

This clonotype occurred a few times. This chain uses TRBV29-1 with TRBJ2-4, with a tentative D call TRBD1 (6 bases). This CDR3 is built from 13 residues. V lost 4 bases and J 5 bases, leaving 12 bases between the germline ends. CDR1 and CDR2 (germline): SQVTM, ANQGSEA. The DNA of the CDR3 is TGCAGCGTTGGAATGGACAGAGAAAACATTCAGTACTTC. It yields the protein CSVGMDRENIQYF.

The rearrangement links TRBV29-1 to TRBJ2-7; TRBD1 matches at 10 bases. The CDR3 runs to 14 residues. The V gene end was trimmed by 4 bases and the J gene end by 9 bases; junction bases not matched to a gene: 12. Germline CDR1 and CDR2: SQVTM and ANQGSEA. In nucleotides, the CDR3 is TGCAGCGTTGGAGTCGCGGGACAGGGGTGGGGGCAGTACTTC. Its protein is CSVGVAGQGWGQYF.